Presented here are 20 T cell receptor beta chains from one specimen sequenced in a study of cytotoxic CD8 clonotypes in ibrutinib-treated CLL. The method was immunoSEQ multiplex PCR; TCRdb's version includes in-frame clones alone and lacks a portion of them. The repertoire holds about 130,000 clones, with about 78% as singletons. Here the sequenced sample was PBMCs, taken after 24 months of ibrutinib treatment. These receptors were taken from a human donor with chronic lymphocytic leukemia.

The V and J genes are TRBV7-9 and TRBJ2-7; the D gene is possibly TRBD2 (6 bases). The ends were cut back, 6 bases at V and 3 bases at J, with 18 bases in the middle. Germline V gene sequence: CDR1 SEHNR, CDR2 FQNEAQ (reference sequence). This CDR3 contains 15 residues. The CDR3 here is CASRIAGASDYEQYF. DNA of the CDR3: TGTGCCAGCAGAATAGCCGGGGCTAGCGACTACGAGCAGTACTTC.

The V call is TRBV18, the J call TRBJ2-5; D gene ambiguous. The V and J ends lost 3 bases and 1 base respectively, with 6 bases between them. Germline assignment: CDR1 KGHSH and CDR2 LQKENI. The CDR3 contains 13 residues. In nucleotides, the CDR3 is TGTGCCAGCTCACCGGGCGTCCAAGAGACCCAGTACTTC. Translation gives CASSPGVQETQYF. The whole variable domain, remainder taken from reference TRBV18 and TRBJ2-5, is NAGVMQNPRHLVRRRGQEARLRCSPMKGHSHVYWYRQLPEEGLKFMVYLQKENIIDESGMPKERFSAEFPKEGPSILRIQQVVRGDSAAYFCASSPGVQETQYFGPGTRLLVL.

The V and J genes are TRBV18 and TRBJ2-2, with no clear D. The ends were cut back, 3 bases at V and 4 bases at J, with 6 bases in the middle. The germline CDR1 and CDR2 sequences are KGHSH and LQKENI. The CDR3 contains 13 residues. CDR3 residues: CASSPLVTGELFF. The DNA for the CDR3 is TGTGCCAGCTCACCCCTCGTCACCGGGGAGCTGTTTTTT.

This clone was observed many times. The gene calls are TRBV7-9 and TRBJ1-2; 7 bases map to TRBD1. Germline trimming cut 5 bases from V and 4 bases from J; bases unmatched to any gene: 1. The CDR3 consists of 12 residues. Germline V gene lookup returns CDR1 SEHNR and CDR2 FQNEAQ (reference sequence). CDR3 DNA sequence: TGTGCCAGCAGCCGGACAGGCTATGGCTACACCTTC. Its protein is CASSRTGYGYTF.

The rearrangement links TRBV29-1 to TRBJ1-1; D uncertain. The V end was cut by 3 bases, the J end by 7 bases, with 12 bases between. The length of the CDR3 is 12 residues. Germline assignment: CDR1 SQVTM and CDR2 ANQGSEA. The CDR3 is CSVDSLWGEAFF. In DNA, the CDR3 is TGCAGCGTTGATAGTTTATGGGGTGAAGCTTTCTTT. The full variable domain, its missing parts supplied by reference TRBV29-1 and TRBJ1-1, is SAVISQKPSRDICQRGTSLTIQCQVDSQVTMMFWYRQQPGQSLTLIATANQGSEATYESGFVIDKFPISRPNLTFSTLTVSNMSPEDSSIYLCSVDSLWGEAFFGQGTRLTVV.

The chain uses TRBV19 and TRBJ2-5; 10 bases are shared with TRBD1. This CDR3 comprises 15 residues. With V trimmed by 5 bases and J by 5 bases, 8 bases remained unmatched. Germline CDR1 reads LNHDA; CDR2 reads SQIVND (reference sequence). CDR3 coding DNA: TGTGCCAGTAGTGGGGGCGGGACAGGGGAGGAGACCCAGTACTTC. Protein: CASSGGGTGEETQYF. The entire variable domain, with the rest obtained from reference TRBV19 and TRBJ2-5, is as follows: DGGITQSPKYLFRKEGQNVTLSCEQNLNHDAMYWYRQDPGQGLRLIYYSQIVNDFQKGDIAEGYSVSREKKESFPLTVTSAQKNPTAFYLCASSGGGTGEETQYFGPGTRLLVL.

V is TRBV28 and J is TRBJ1-4; 9 positions match TRBD1. The CDR3 totals 15 residues. CDR1 is MDHEN, CDR2 SYDVKM, per germline. The trim removed 2 bases at V and 8 bases at J, leaving 6 bases unmatched. In nucleotides, the CDR3 is TGTGCCAGCAGTTTACCACAGGGGGCGGGGGAAAAACTGTTTTTT. It translates to CASSLPQGAGEKLFF.

The chain is built from TRBV5-1 and TRBJ2-3; 13 bases agree with TRBD2. Germline V lookup: CDR1 SGHRS, CDR2 YFSETQ. J gave up 0 bases and V 1 base, and 5 bases lay outside the gene matches. CDR3 size: 18 residues. As DNA, the CDR3 is TGCGCCAGCAGCTTGCCCGGGACTAGCGGGACTAGCACAGATACGCAGTATTTT. Translated, it gives CASSLPGTSGTSTDTQYF.

V and J are TRBV7-2 and TRBJ2-6; D gene ambiguous. V was pared by 1 base and J by 1 base, with 8 bases between. The CDR3 totals 16 residues. Germline CDR1 is SGHTA and CDR2 is FQGNSA. The CDR3 protein is CASSLVVISGANVLTF. CDR3 DNA sequence: TGTGCCAGCAGCTTAGTTGTGATTTCTGGGGCCAACGTCCTGACTTTC.

The chain has TRBV11-2 and TRBJ2-7, with D possibly called TRBD1 or TRBD2 (5 bases each). Germline values: CDR1 SGHAT, CDR2 FQNNGV. V gave up 5 bases and J gave up 1 base, with 15 bases separating them. This CDR3 contains 15 residues. The CDR3 reads CASSPRRDGSYEQYF. CDR3 DNA sequence: TGTGCCAGCAGCCCTAGACGGGACGGGTCCTACGAGCAGTACTTC.

The rearrangement links TRBV11-2 to TRBJ1-1, with unresolved D. V lost 0 bases and J 3 bases, leaving 5 bases between the germline ends. The CDR3 sequence is 13 residues long. Germline V lookup: CDR1 SGHAT, CDR2 FQNNGV. DNA of the CDR3: TGTGCCAGCAGCTTAGATAGGGACACTGAAGCTTTCTTT. This translates into CASSLDRDTEAFF.

V usage is TRBV29-1 and J usage is TRBJ2-7; D may match TRBD1 or TRBD2 (5 bases each). In germline, CDR1 is SQVTM, CDR2 ANQGSEA. This CDR3 region has 11 residues. Trimming took off 4 bases at V and 2 bases at J, with 6 bases between the two ends. In DNA, the CDR3 is TGCAGCGTTGCGGGGCCCTACGAGCAGTACTTC. Protein: CSVAGPYEQYF.

The rearrangement links TRBV5-6 to TRBJ2-2; 10 bases align to TRBD1. This CDR3 is built from 16 residues. The V gene end was trimmed by 0 bases and the J gene end by 4 bases; junction bases not matched to a gene: 3. The germline CDR1 and CDR2 sequences are SGHDT and YYEEEE. CDR3 region: CASSLGGQGPTGELFF. In DNA form, the CDR3 reads TGTGCCAGCAGCTTGGGGGGACAGGGGCCCACCGGGGAGCTGTTTTTT.

The chain couples TRBV28 to TRBJ2-1; TRBD2 matches 7 bases. V was clipped by 10 bases and J by 12 bases; unmatched bases: 15. The CDR3 contains 13 residues. CDR1 and CDR2 (germline): MDHEN, SYDVKM. CDR3 loop: CATKRDSAFLQFF. CDR3 DNA sequence: TGTGCCACCAAGCGGGATTCTGCATTCCTGCAGTTCTTC.

This clone was counted a few times. V usage is TRBV4-3 and J usage is TRBJ1-3, with no clear D. The CDR3 has 14 amino acids. V lost 3 bases and J lost 0, with 6 bases in between. Germline V CDR1 and CDR2: LGHNA, YSLEER. The CDR3 loop is CASSQWGSGNTIYF. CDR3 nucleotide sequence: TGCGCCAGCAGCCAGTGGGGCTCTGGAAACACCATATATTTT.

V is TRBV10-3 and J is TRBJ2-1; the D gene could be TRBD1 or TRBD2 (6 bases each). This CDR3 region has 14 residues. The germline V gene encodes CDR1 ENHRY and CDR2 SYGVKD. V gave up 6 bases and J gave up 10 bases, with 19 bases separating them. In DNA form, the CDR3 reads TGTGCCATCAGCGAGGGGGACTCTTTCCAAGAGCAGTTCTTC. As protein: CAISEGDSFQEQFF.

The genes are TRBV6-5 and TRBJ1-5; D unresolved. The CDR3 has 13 amino acids. Per the germline V gene, CDR1 is MNHEY and CDR2 is SVGAGI. Trimming left V 2 bases short and J 1 base short, with 3 bases between. The CDR3 DNA reads as TGTGCCAGCAGTTACGACAGCAATCAGCCCCAGCATTTT. Amino acids: CASSYDSNQPQHF.

V gene TRBV28 combines with J gene TRBJ2-2; no clear D. The V end lost 7 bases, the J end lost 4 bases, and 19 bases lay between the germline ends. The CDR3 consists of 16 residues. Looked up from germline, CDR1 is MDHEN and CDR2 is SYDVKM. The CDR3 region has the DNA TGTGCCAGCAACCTCTGGGAACCCTCCGTCACCGGGGAGCTGTTTTTT. Translating it yields CASNLWEPSVTGELFF.

The chain recombines TRBV6-5 with TRBJ2-7, with TRBD2 matching over 8 bases. The CDR3 consists of 15 residues. Germline-derived CDR1 and CDR2 are MNHEY and SVGAGI. J was trimmed by 0 bases and V by 0 bases; bases with no gene match: 1. For the CDR3, the DNA is TGTGCCAGCAGTTACTCGGGGACTAGCTCCTACGAGCAGTACTTC. Encoded protein: CASSYSGTSSYEQYF.

The chain uses TRBV6-6 and TRBJ2-1; TRBD1 is a possible D gene (8 bases). Germline lookup yields CDR1 MNHNY and CDR2 SVGAGI (reference sequence). Trimming removed 6 bases at V and 9 bases at J, with 15 bases between. The CDR3 has 13 residues. CDR3 sequence (DNA): TGTGCCAGCAGCCCGGACAGGGAGGGTGAGCAGTTCTTC. Translated, it gives CASSPDREGEQFF.